These 13 T cell receptor beta chains originate from one sample sequenced in a study of molecular identifiers for immune sequencing clone quantification. TCRdb re-analysed the PCR reads in MiXCR, keeping a single row per CDR3 protein. The repertoire holds hundreds of thousands of distinct CDR3 sequences, with 15% to 20% as singletons. Sequenced: naive CD8+ T cells from blood, with Jurkat cell RNA spiked in. The subset was: FACS-sorted CD8+CD4-CCR7+CD45RA+ naive T cells. These receptors all come from a human donor in good health. Some libraries in this study had Jurkat cell RNA spiked in.

This clonotype was observed many times. The chain has TRBV28 and TRBJ2-3; TRBD2 agrees at 15 bases. CDR1 MDHEN and CDR2 SYDVKM come from the germline V gene. The ends lost 2 bases at V and 5 bases at J; junction bases unmatched: 14. The CDR3 is 20 residues long. The CDR3 protein is CASSLVRGTSGRSGLDTQYF. The DNA of the CDR3 is TGTGCCAGCAGTTTAGTACGTGGGACTAGCGGGAGGTCGGGATTAGATACGCAGTATTTT.

The gene calls are TRBV29-1 and TRBJ2-1, with 13 bases lining up with TRBD2. CDR3 length: 14 residues. CDR1 is SQVTM and CDR2 is ANQGSEA in the germline V gene. Trimming cost V 5 bases and J 6 bases; bases outside gene matches: 4. The CDR3 protein is CSVTGLAGPNEQFF. The CDR3, as DNA: TGCAGCGTTACGGGACTAGCGGGACCCAATGAGCAGTTCTTC.

This clonotype was counted ten times or more. The chain carries TRBV2 and TRBJ1-1, with no clear D. Germline-derived CDR1 and CDR2 are SNHLY and FYNNEI. This CDR3 comprises 14 residues. The ends were cut back, 4 bases at V and 5 bases at J, with 14 bases in the middle. As DNA, the CDR3 is TGTGCCAGCAGTGTGAGTGTGGGAGGGACTGAAGCTTTCTTT. Encoded protein: CASSVSVGGTEAFF.

As regards this clonotype: A much more abundant neighbour one base away suggests this may be a read error. The chain couples TRBV24-1 to TRBJ2-1, with 9 bases that match TRBD2. The CDR3 spans 15 residues. Looked up from germline, CDR1 is KGHDR and CDR2 is SFDVKD. CDR3 region: CATSEPGTSSNGQFF. The CDR3 DNA is TGTGCCACCAGTGAACCAGGGACTAGCAGCAATGGGCAGTTCTTC.

This clonotype has a count of ten or more. V is TRBV7-9 and J is TRBJ2-7; 12 positions match TRBD1. With 5 bases clipped from V and 5 bases from J, the junction kept 13 bases outside the gene matches. CDR3 size: 17 residues. CDR1 is SEHNR and CDR2 is FQNEAQ in the germline V gene (reference sequence). The DNA for the CDR3 is TGTGCCAGCAGCCCAGAGATTGGGACAGGGGGCTATAACGAGCAGTACTTC. It specifies CASSPEIGTGGYNEQYF.

Many counts were recorded for this clonotype. The V call is TRBV7-9, the J call TRBJ1-1; TRBD1 might be the D (5 bases). Germline-derived CDR1 and CDR2 are SEHNR and FQNEAQ (reference sequence). The CDR3 totals 15 residues. Deletions cut 7 bases from V and 10 bases from J, with 25 bases between. The CDR3 sequence is CASTHQDEGLLSAFF. The CDR3 DNA follows: TGTGCCAGCACGCACCAGGACGAGGGGCTGCTTTCAGCTTTCTTT.

V is TRBV12-3 or TRBV12-4 and J is TRBJ1-4; 7 nucleotides match TRBD1. The ends lost 6 bases at V and 7 bases at J; junction bases unmatched: 8. This CDR3 has 14 amino acids. The CDR3: CASSLTGRGEKLFF. For the CDR3, the DNA is TGTGCCAGCAGCCTGACAGGGAGGGGTGAAAAACTGTTTTTT.

This clonotype was counted at least ten times. V usage is TRBV6-6 and J usage is TRBJ2-3, with D perhaps TRBD2 (6 bases). This CDR3 contains 14 residues. Germline CDR1 is MNHNY and CDR2 is SVGAGI (reference sequence). V lost 4 bases, J lost 2 bases, and 10 bases lay in between. The CDR3: CASSFGGNTDTQYF. CDR3 DNA: TGTGCCAGCAGTTTTGGCGGGAACACAGATACGCAGTATTTT.

At least ten counts were recorded for this clonotype. V is TRBV6-2 or TRBV6-3 and J is TRBJ1-1; no reliable D call. Germline V gene data show CDR1 as MNHEY and CDR2 as SVGEGT. CDR3 length: 13 residues. V was clipped by 8 bases and J by 6 bases, with 16 bases between them. The CDR3 loop is CASGLFRFSEAFF. CDR3 bases: TGTGCCAGCGGACTATTTCGGTTTTCTGAAGCTTTCTTT.

The V and J genes are TRBV7-9 and TRBJ1-6; D uncertain. Trimming shortened V by 5 bases and J by 8 bases, and 16 bases separated the two germline ends. CDR1 and CDR2 from the germline V gene are SEHNR and FQNEAQ (reference sequence). This CDR3 has 15 residues. The CDR3 sequence is CASSRSGPRDSPLHF. The CDR3 nucleotides read TGTGCCAGCAGCCGATCCGGGCCAAGGGATTCACCCCTCCACTTT.

At least ten counts were recorded for this clonotype. The chain employs TRBV14 and TRBJ2-5; tentatively, D is TRBD1 (5 bases). The CDR3 is made up of 16 amino acids. The V end was cut by 0 bases, the J end by 5 bases, with 16 bases between. From germline, CDR1 is SGHDN and CDR2 FVKESK. CDR3 amino acids: CASSQDGRAVRETQYF. CDR3 coding DNA: TGTGCCAGCAGCCAAGACGGCAGGGCTGTGAGGGAGACCCAGTACTTC.

This clonotype was detected many times. This chain joins TRBV6-2 or TRBV6-3 and TRBJ1-5; D uncertain. Trimming removed 4 bases at V and 0 bases at J, with 7 bases between. The CDR3 loop spans 14 amino acids. Germline CDR1 and CDR2: MNHEY and SVGEGT. This CDR3 is CASSSTFSNQPQHF. DNA of the CDR3: TGTGCCAGCAGTTCAACCTTTAGCAATCAGCCCCAGCATTTT.

The genes are TRBV7-9 and TRBJ2-7, with D maybe TRBD1 (5 bases). Trimming took off 4 bases at V and 0 bases at J, with 13 bases between the two ends. Germline CDR1 and CDR2: SEHNR and FQNEAQ (reference sequence). The CDR3 is 15 residues long. The CDR3 sequence: CASSWGGSSSYEQYF. The CDR3 nucleotides read TGTGCCAGCAGCTGGGGCGGATCGAGCTCCTACGAGCAGTACTTC.